The 16 T cell receptor beta chains listed next were all sequenced from one sample in a study of immune cell composition in non-small cell lung cancer. Using immunoSEQ multiplex PCR, the repertoire was profiled, and TCRdb retains in-frame clones only, with some absent. The sample comprises 4,500 to 6,500 clones, less than 75% of which are singletons, and over 8.5% rests with the top ten. The sample comprised lung tumor tissue. Receptor source: a human donor with non-small cell lung cancer.

The rearrangement uses TRBV6-1 and TRBJ2-7; TRBD2 agrees at 9 bases. Germline V gene data show CDR1 as MNHNS and CDR2 as SASEGT. Trimming at V came to 9 bases and at J to 2 bases, leaving 5 bases not matched to a gene. The CDR3 sequence is 13 residues long. This CDR3 is CASRSGGTYEQYF. CDR3 DNA: TGTGCCAGTAGGAGCGGGGGGACCTACGAGCAGTACTTC.

This clone was seen only a few times. The rearrangement uses TRBV9 and TRBJ2-2; 10 nucleotides agree with TRBD2. The junction had 6 bases not matched to a gene; V was cut back by 2 bases and J by 5 bases. The CDR3 extends over 16 amino acids. Germline V lookup: CDR1 SGDLS, CDR2 YYNGEE. The CDR3 DNA reads TGTGCCAGCAGCGTGTTCTCAGCGGGGGGGACCGGGGAGCTGTTTTTT. Its protein is CASSVFSAGGTGELFF.

The chain combines TRBV28 with TRBJ2-3, with unresolved D. Germline CDR1 MDHEN, CDR2 SYDVKM. This CDR3 has 16 amino acids. V dropped 5 bases and J dropped 2 bases, with 17 bases sitting between them. The CDR3: CASSLPKSPTTDTQYF. Written as DNA, the CDR3 is TGTGCCAGCAGTCTTCCAAAATCCCCTACCACAGATACGCAGTATTTT.

This chain joins TRBV7-9 and TRBJ2-3; TRBD1 agrees at 7 bases. The CDR3 covers 15 residues. The V gene end was trimmed by 8 bases and the J gene end by 5 bases; junction bases not matched to a gene: 13. Per germline, CDR1 SEHNR and CDR2 FQNEAQ (reference sequence). The CDR3 nucleotides read TGTGCCAGCCGTTTTGTTGGAAGGGGGCAAGATACGCAGTATTTT. This gives the protein CASRFVGRGQDTQYF.

The J gene is TRBJ1-1, the V gene TRBV28; weak D call: TRBD1 (5 bases). CDR1 and CDR2 from the germline V gene are MDHEN and SYDVKM. There are 12 residues in the CDR3. Trimming left V 8 bases short and J 4 bases short, with 11 bases between. CDR3 nucleotides: TGTGCCAGCCTCGACAGTCTCACTGAAGCTTTCTTT. Amino acids: CASLDSLTEAFF.

V usage is TRBV6-1 and J usage is TRBJ1-4, with TRBD1 matching over 8 bases. Germline V gene data show CDR1 as MNHNS and CDR2 as SASEGT. The CDR3 is 15 amino acids. Trimming at V came to 3 bases and at J to 5 bases, leaving 5 bases not matched to a gene. In DNA, the CDR3 is TGTGCCAGCAGTGACACACAGGGGGGAAATGAAAAACTGTTTTTT. It translates to CASSDTQGGNEKLFF.

This chain connects TRBV5-6 to TRBJ2-7; 11 bases are shared with TRBD2. V gave up 0 bases and J gave up 2 bases; unmatched junction bases: 4. The CDR3 spans 16 residues. Per the germline V gene, CDR1 is SGHDT and CDR2 is YYEEEE. CDR3 sequence: CASSLGLAGYAYEQYF. CDR3 DNA: TGTGCCAGCAGCTTGGGACTAGCGGGATATGCCTACGAGCAGTACTTC.

The rearrangement uses TRBV11-3 and TRBJ2-7; D possibly corresponds to TRBD2 (6 bases). The germline CDR1 and CDR2 sequences are SGHNT and YENEEA. The V end was cut by 10 bases, the J end by 3 bases, with 16 bases between. The CDR3 is 13 amino acids. The CDR3 here is CATGLARNYEQYF. Here the CDR3 DNA reads TGTGCCACCGGGCTAGCGCGCAACTACGAGCAGTACTTC.

In this sample, this clone turned up a few times. The CDR3 loop reads CASGNGLAGGGETQYF. The CDR3 DNA reads TGCGCCAGCGGCAACGGTCTAGCGGGAGGAGGAGAGACCCAGTACTTC. V gene TRBV10-1 combines with J gene TRBJ2-5; 11 nucleotides align to TRBD2. There are 16 residues in the CDR3. Germline CDR1 WNHNN, CDR2 SYGVQD (reference sequence). V was pared by 8 bases and J by 4 bases, with 12 bases of the junction left unmatched.

The chain has TRBV27 and TRBJ1-3; 8 nucleotides align to TRBD1. V shed 3 bases, J shed 8 bases, and the junction held 9 bases outside the gene matches. CDR3 length equals 15 residues. Germline-derived CDR1 and CDR2 are MNHEY and SMNVEV (reference sequence). This chain's CDR3 is CASSFLGQEADTIYF. CDR3 in DNA: TGTGCCAGCAGTTTCCTGGGACAGGAAGCGGACACCATATATTTT.

The chain uses TRBV6-1 and TRBJ1-3; TRBD1 aligns across 7 bases. V lost 6 bases to trimming and J lost 3 bases; unmatched junction nucleotides: 5. Germline CDR1 MNHNS, CDR2 SASEGT. This CDR3 is 14 amino acids long. CDR3 amino acids: CASSAGTDGNTIYF. The CDR3 DNA follows: TGTGCCAGCAGCGCCGGGACAGATGGAAACACCATATATTTT.

This clone has a handful of counts. This sequence joins TRBV10-1 and TRBJ2-5, with 10 positions matching TRBD1. V shed 4 bases and J 5 bases; nucleotides not matched to a gene: 1. The germline V gene has CDR1 WNHNN and CDR2 SYGVQD (reference sequence). The CDR3 length is 13 residues. In DNA form, the CDR3 reads TGCGCCAGCAGTGCGGACAGGGGGGAGACCCAGTACTTC. This encodes CASSADRGETQYF.

The chain carries TRBV19 and TRBJ2-2; TRBD2 matches 11 bases. The length of the CDR3 is 16 residues. Trimming at V came to 5 bases and at J to 3 bases, leaving 5 bases not matched to a gene. The germline V gene has CDR1 LNHDA and CDR2 SQIVND (reference sequence). The chain's CDR3 is CASSQWTSGYTGELFF. The CDR3 nucleotides are TGTGCCAGTAGTCAGTGGACTAGCGGGTACACCGGGGAGCTGTTTTTT.

This clone has just one count. The chain joins TRBV9 to TRBJ2-2, with D possibly being TRBD1 (6 bases). With 0 bases removed from V and 0 bases from J, the gap between germline ends came to 9 bases. The CDR3 covers 16 residues. Looked up from germline, CDR1 is SGDLS and CDR2 is YYNGEE. CDR3 region: CASSVGGHPNTGELFF. The CDR3 DNA is TGTGCCAGCAGCGTAGGGGGACACCCGAACACCGGGGAGCTGTTTTTT.

The CDR3 region is CASRLDQGRRNEQYF. The CDR3 nucleotides read TGTGCCAGCAGACTCGACCAGGGCAGAAGGAACGAGCAGTACTTC. V gene TRBV27 combines with J gene TRBJ2-7, with a possible D match to TRBD1 (5 bases). Trimming stripped 6 bases from V and 5 bases from J, with 20 bases between. The germline CDR1 and CDR2 sequences are MNHEY and SMNVEV (reference sequence). There are 15 residues in the CDR3.

The chain joins TRBV7-2 to TRBJ1-5, with TRBD1 identical over 10 bases. The CDR3 spans 14 residues. V lost 4 bases, J lost 5 bases, and 2 bases stayed unmatched. CDR1 and CDR2 from the germline V gene are SGHTA and FQGNSA. CDR3: CASSSDRGYQPQHF. CDR3 bases: TGTGCCAGCAGCTCGGACAGGGGGTATCAGCCCCAGCATTTT.